These 9 T cell receptor beta chains originate from one sample sequenced in a study of cytomegalovirus exposure and HLA in healthy donors. A multiplex PCR was run with 60 Vbeta primers and 13 Jbeta primers. Here immunoSEQ multiplex PCR was the method, and the copy in TCRdb shows in-frame clones only, minus some. The top ten clones hold about 1.4% of a sample with approximately 170,000 clones, roughly 71% of them seen once. The sequencing input was PBMCs. These receptor sequences come from a girl between 10 and 17 years old in good health and CMV-seronegative.

This sequence joins TRBV7-3 and TRBJ1-3, with D unresolved. Deletions cut 8 bases from V and 0 bases from J, with 8 bases between. CDR1 is SGHTA and CDR2 is FQGTGA in the germline V gene. This CDR3 has 13 residues. The CDR3 reads CASQESSGNTIYF. CDR3 sequence (DNA): TGTGCCAGCCAAGAGAGCTCTGGAAACACCATATATTTT.

V is TRBV18 and J is TRBJ2-3; 9 nucleotides agree with TRBD1. The germline gives CDR1 KGHSH, CDR2 LQKENI. J lost 6 bases, V lost 3 bases, and 10 bases had no gene match. The length of the CDR3 is 16 residues. CDR3 protein: CASSPPTGGIGDTQYF. As DNA, the CDR3 is TGTGCCAGCTCACCTCCTACAGGGGGCATAGGGGATACGCAGTATTTT.

This chain joins TRBV2 and TRBJ2-3; possibly TRBD2 for D (5 bases). This CDR3 has 17 residues. With 6 bases removed from V and 4 bases from J, the gap between germline ends came to 23 bases. Germline V CDR1 and CDR2: SNHLY, FYNNEI. This CDR3 is CASRAVRVGLMADTQYF. DNA for the CDR3: TGTGCCAGCAGAGCGGTGCGAGTGGGGTTAATGGCAGATACGCAGTATTTT.

This clone came up a few times. This chain connects TRBV2 to TRBJ2-3, with D maybe TRBD2 (5 bases). CDR3 size: 14 residues. Trimming removed 3 bases from V and 8 bases from J, with 15 bases in between. Looked up from germline, CDR1 is SNHLY and CDR2 is FYNNEI. DNA of the CDR3: TGTGCCAGCAGTGATGTGGACTCTGAAGTTACGCAGTATTTT. Residues: CASSDVDSEVTQYF.

The gene calls are TRBV19 and TRBJ2-3, with 9 nucleotides matching TRBD2. The CDR3 contains 15 residues. V gave up 5 bases and J gave up 0 bases; unmatched junction bases: 3. Per germline, CDR1 LNHDA and CDR2 SQIVND (reference sequence). CDR3 protein: CASSPLAGSTDTQYF. CDR3 coding DNA: TGTGCCAGTAGTCCCCTAGCGGGGAGCACAGATACGCAGTATTTT.

The V and J genes are TRBV11-2 and TRBJ2-2; 10 bases are a match to TRBD2. The CDR3 totals 16 residues. The germline CDR1 and CDR2 sequences are SGHAT and FQNNGV. V shed 4 bases, J shed 2 bases, and the junction held 4 bases outside the gene matches. CDR3 DNA sequence: TGTGCCAGCAGCTCACCTAGCGGGGGTAACACCGGGGAGCTGTTTTTT. It is translated as CASSSPSGGNTGELFF.

The chain employs TRBV4-1 and TRBJ2-7; 11 nucleotides align to TRBD1. V lost 0 bases and J lost 6; bases outside the gene matches: 10. CDR1 is MGHRA, CDR2 YSYEKL, per germline. CDR3 size: 17 residues. In nucleotides, the CDR3 is TGCGCCAGCAGCCAAGAAGAACACGGGACAGGGGGTTTCGAGCAGTACTTC. This sequence encodes CASSQEEHGTGGFEQYF.

The chain combines TRBV10-3 with TRBJ2-2, with 9 bases identical to TRBD2. The ends lost 8 bases at V and 4 bases at J; junction bases unmatched: 5. CDR3 length: 14 amino acids. Germline CDR1 is ENHRY and CDR2 is SYGVKD. CDR3 protein: CAIASGESTGELFF. Written as DNA, the CDR3 is TGTGCCATCGCTAGCGGGGAGAGCACCGGGGAGCTGTTTTTT.

The rearrangement uses TRBV9 and TRBJ2-4, with no clear D. The germline V gene has CDR1 SGDLS and CDR2 YYNGEE. CDR3 length equals 15 residues. Trimming took off 3 bases at V and 0 bases at J, with 10 bases between the two ends. CDR3 DNA: TGTGCCAGCAGCGCGGAACAGATAGCCAAAAACATTCAGTACTTC. It codes for CASSAEQIAKNIQYF.